The 12 T cell receptor beta chains below were found in one sample sequenced in a study of circulating tumor DNA in untreated peripheral T-cell lymphoma. Sequencing used immunoSEQ multiplex PCR; TCRdb keeps in-frame clones, though not all of them. The data show 7,000 or so clones, with approximately 80% seen just once and roughly 28% held by the top ten. The sample consisted of tumor tissue. These receptors came from a human donor with peripheral T-cell lymphoma.

This sequence joins TRBV6-8 and TRBJ1-2; tentative D call: TRBD1 (5 bases). V was trimmed by 0 bases and J by 11 bases, leaving 13 bases between them. The germline CDR1 and CDR2 sequences are MNHGY and SAAAGT. The CDR3 spans 13 residues. The CDR3 DNA reads TGTGCCAGCAGTTACTCAGGGGTTGTGAGGTACACCTTC. It specifies CASSYSGVVRYTF.

The rearrangement links TRBV30 to TRBJ2-4; D perhaps matches TRBD2 (5 bases). This CDR3 is 11 amino acids long. Germline CDR1 GTSNPN, CDR2 SVGIG (reference sequence). V shed 6 bases and J shed 7 bases, with 10 bases lying between them. The CDR3 is CACRGNNIQYF. The DNA for the CDR3 is TGTGCCTGCCGGGGAAATAACATTCAGTACTTC.

The chain carries TRBV1 and TRBJ1-1. TRBV1 is a pseudogene segment. The length of the CDR3 is 15 residues. The chain's CDR3 is CASSIGASLNTEAFF. For the CDR3, the DNA is TGCGCCAGCAGCATCGGCGCCTCCCTGAACACTGAAGCTTTCTTT.

The gene calls are TRBV10-2 and TRBJ1-2, with a weak D call TRBD1 (6 bases). The germline V and J ends were trimmed by 0 bases and 3 bases, with 17 bases remaining between them. Germline CDR1 reads WSHSY; CDR2 reads SAAADI. The CDR3 covers 17 residues. CDR3 sequence: CASSESVRGQRDYGYTF. Here the CDR3 DNA reads TGCGCCAGCAGTGAGTCAGTCCGGGGGCAGCGAGACTATGGCTACACCTTC.

This clone was counted between two and nine times. V gene TRBV19 combines with J gene TRBJ2-5; D is possibly TRBD1 (6 bases). Germline values: CDR1 LNHDA, CDR2 SQIVND (reference sequence). V lost 5 bases, J lost 4 bases, and 20 bases lay in between. The CDR3 sequence is 16 residues long. The CDR3 nucleotides are TGTGCCAGTAGTTCTCCGGGACACTTGATAGCAGAGACCCAGTACTTC. Translation gives CASSSPGHLIAETQYF.

This clone was seen a single time. This chain connects TRBV11-3 to TRBJ1-5, with a possible D match to TRBD1 (6 bases). The CDR3 is 15 residues long. The germline V gene has CDR1 SGHNT and CDR2 YENEEA. V lost 2 bases and J 6 bases, leaving 14 bases between the germline ends. The DNA of the CDR3 is TGTGCCAGCAGCTTAACTCTTACAGGGCGTCAGCCCCAGCATTTT. Translation gives CASSLTLTGRQPQHF.

CDR3 in amino acids: CASSRVEKPYEQYF. The CDR3 nucleotides read TGCGCCAGCAGTCGTGTAGAGAAGCCCTACGAGCAGTACTTC. The chain is built from TRBV10-1 and TRBJ2-7, with unresolved D. The ends were cut back, 5 bases at V and 2 bases at J, with 13 bases in the middle. The CDR3 contains 14 residues. Per germline, CDR1 WNHNN and CDR2 SYGVQD (reference sequence).

This clone was seen a few times. The chain links TRBV28 to TRBJ2-6, with TRBD1 matching 7 bases. In germline, CDR1 is MDHEN, CDR2 SYDVKM. The CDR3 loop spans 15 amino acids. V was clipped by 6 bases and J by 6 bases; unmatched bases: 8. The CDR3 loop is CASRNYRGEANVLTF. Written as DNA, the CDR3 is TGTGCCAGCAGAAATTACAGGGGTGAGGCCAACGTCCTGACTTTC.

This chain connects TRBV28 to TRBJ2-7; TRBD2 might be the D (6 bases). The CDR3 is 13 residues long. Germline values: CDR1 MDHEN, CDR2 SYDVKM. V lost 2 bases, J lost 5 bases, and 10 bases lay in between. In DNA form, the CDR3 reads TGTGCCAGCAGTTTAGCGGGGAGCAACGAGCAGTACTTC. Its protein is CASSLAGSNEQYF.

The chain is built from TRBV11-3 and TRBJ1-6, with 7 bases fitting TRBD1. The CDR3 loop spans 17 amino acids. Germline values: CDR1 SGHNT, CDR2 YENEEA. V was clipped by 4 bases and J by 8 bases; unmatched bases: 14. CDR3 amino acids: CASSYRERQGGYSPLHF. DNA of the CDR3: TGTGCCAGCAGCTACCGCGAGCGACAGGGCGGGTATTCACCCCTCCACTTT.

Regarding this clone: The DNA is left out, because the CDR3 cannot be placed on it with certainty; the CDR3 is given as TCRdb lists it. This chain links TRBV8-2 with TRBJ2-5; the DNA was not used to check the table's D call, TRBD2. TRBV8-2 is an annotated pseudogene. The CDR3 is 15 amino acids in total, end residues counted. The CDR3: CASSWVAGGIETQYF.

This sequence joins TRBV5-1 and TRBJ2-7; D call uncertain. This CDR3 is built from 15 residues. CDR1 and CDR2 from the germline V gene are SGHRS and YFSETQ. The V end lost 0 bases, the J end lost 0 bases, and 10 bases lay between the germline ends. Here the CDR3 reads CASSLDGKSSYEQYF. In DNA, the CDR3 is TGCGCCAGCAGCTTGGACGGAAAAAGCTCCTACGAGCAGTACTTC.